The rows below give T cell receptor beta chains drawn from one sample of a study of T cells in Graves' hyperthyroidism and ophthalmopathy. In TCRdb, the multiplex PCR reads were re-called with MiXCR into one record per CDR3 protein. Of hundreds of thousands of distinct CDR3 sequences in the sample, approximately 21% were seen once. The material sequenced was blood. Receptors originate from a man aged 25-45 years with Graves' ophthalmopathy. The CDR3 runs from the conserved cysteine through the conserved F or W. The D gene is left open where the match is weak. The size field is filled for only some rows; it gives once, few, many or a size class.

v_call	clone_size	d_call	j_call	cdr3_aa	cdr3_nt
TRBV27	many	TRBD2	TRBJ2-1	CASSPRATSGRAGEQFF	TGTGCCAGCAGTCCTCGGGCTACTAGCGGGAGAGCCGGTGAGCAGTTCTTC
TRBV6-1	few	NA	TRBJ2-1	CASSPTRDEQFF	TGTGCCAGCAGCCCTACGAGGGATGAGCAGTTCTTC
TRBV11-3	few	NA	TRBJ2-2	CASSSDRADREGTGELFF	TGTGCCAGCAGCTCAGACCGAGCGGACAGGGAGGGCACCGGGGAGCTGTTTTTT
TRBV6-2/TRBV6-3	NA	NA	TRBJ1-2	CASRIQTLGYTF	TGTGCCAGTCGCATACAGACCCTCGGCTACACCTTC
TRBV3-1	few	TRBD2	TRBJ2-7	CASSQVPGRGYEQYF	TGTGCCAGCAGCCAAGTGCCGGGGAGGGGTTACGAGCAGTACTTC
TRBV5-8	many	NA	TRBJ2-7	CASTEGSLRYEQYF	TGTGCCAGCACCGAGGGTTCCCTTCGCTACGAGCAGTACTTC
TRBV13	few	TRBD2	TRBJ2-1	CASSTKALAGASHEQFF	TGTGCCAGCAGCACCAAAGCACTAGCGGGAGCCTCGCATGAGCAGTTCTTC
TRBV6-1	NA	NA	TRBJ1-4	CASSPTNEKLFF	TGTGCCAGCAGTCCAACTAATGAAAAACTGTTTTTT
TRBV7-9	few	TRBD1	TRBJ1-1	CASSDRANTEAFF	TGTGCCAGCAGCGACAGGGCGAACACTGAAGCTTTCTTT
TRBV7-8	few	NA	TRBJ1-2	CASSQTRLGFIYGYTF	TGTGCCAGCAGCCAAACGAGGCTGGGGTTTATCTATGGCTACACCTTC
TRBV28	few	NA	TRBJ2-3	CASSRRVAGKGSSQQYF	TGTGCCAGCAGTAGGAGGGTAGCAGGGAAGGGTTCCAGCCAGCAGTATTTT
TRBV6-2/TRBV6-3	NA	NA	TRBJ1-5	CASSPPGHPNQPQHF	TGTGCCAGCAGTCCCCCGGGACATCCTAATCAGCCCCAGCATTTT
TRBV9	many	NA	TRBJ2-1	CASSVVEGLYNEQFF	TGTGCCAGCAGCGTAGTAGAGGGTTTATACAATGAGCAGTTCTTC
TRBV6-1	many	NA	TRBJ1-3	CASRSHSEGAGNTIYF	TGTGCCAGCAGATCCCACTCAGAGGGGGCTGGAAACACCATATATTTT
TRBV24-1	few	TRBD2	TRBJ2-1	CATSGGLAGVQYNEQFF	TGTGCCACCAGTGGGGGACTAGCGGGAGTTCAGTACAATGAGCAGTTCTTC
TRBV24-1	NA	TRBD1	TRBJ2-2	CATRGTGGTGELFF	TGTGCCACCAGGGGGACAGGTGGGACCGGGGAGCTGTTTTTT
TRBV11-2	many	NA	TRBJ1-2	CAPWGQRTLPLIYGYTF	TGTGCCCCTTGGGGGCAGAGAACCTTACCCTTAATCTATGGCTACACCTTC
TRBV20-1	few	NA	TRBJ2-7	CSARDFRGRAYEQYF	TGCAGTGCTAGAGATTTTCGGGGGAGAGCCTACGAGCAGTACTTC
TRBV6-2/TRBV6-3	few	NA	TRBJ2-7	CASSYGSGYEQYF	TGTGCCAGCAGTTACGGCTCAGGCTACGAGCAGTACTTC
TRBV28	NA	TRBD2	TRBJ2-1	CASSLRSSGYNEQFF	TGTGCCAGCAGTTTAAGGAGTAGCGGGTACAATGAGCAGTTCTTC
TRBV5-1	NA	TRBD2	TRBJ2-7	CASSVAGTSGIYEQYF	TGCGCCAGCAGCGTAGCCGGGACTAGCGGGATTTACGAGCAGTACTTC
TRBV6-1	NA	NA	TRBJ2-7	CASSDAGLSYEQYF	TGTGCCAGCAGTGATGCGGGACTTAGTTACGAGCAGTACTTC
TRBV12-3/TRBV12-4	NA	TRBD1	TRBJ1-6	CASSNWDRGSPLHF	TGTGCCAGCAGTAACTGGGACAGAGGTTCACCCCTCCACTTT
TRBV2	NA	NA	TRBJ2-2	CASSLRGRGELFF	TGTGCCAGCAGCCTCCGGGGGAGAGGGGAGCTGTTTTTT
TRBV29-1	NA	TRBD2	TRBJ2-5	CSVDLTSGSKTQYF	TGCAGCGTTGATCTGACTAGCGGGAGTAAGACCCAGTACTTC
TRBV12-3/TRBV12-4	few	NA	TRBJ2-5	CASSAWDGQGTQYF	TGTGCCAGCAGCGCATGGGACGGGCAGGGGACCCAGTACTTC
TRBV10-1	NA	NA	TRBJ1-1	CASSDGQGRSFF	TGCGCCAGCAGTGACGGGCAGGGCAGGTCTTTCTTT
TRBV5-1	NA	NA	TRBJ1-1	CASSDGMNTEAFF	TGCGCCAGCAGCGACGGCATGAACACTGAAGCTTTCTTT
TRBV4-1	few	NA	TRBJ2-7	CASSLLGDGSTYEQYF	TGCGCCAGCAGCCTGCTCGGAGATGGATCCACCTACGAGCAGTACTTC
TRBV9	NA	NA	TRBJ2-7	CASSGGISGARNEQYF	TGTGCCAGCAGCGGTGGTATTTCGGGGGCGCGCAACGAGCAGTACTTC
TRBV5-1	many	NA	TRBJ1-1	CASKAHSNTEAFF	TGCGCCAGCAAGGCTCACAGTAACACTGAAGCTTTCTTT
TRBV12-5	few	TRBD1	TRBJ1-2	CASGSSTGGYGYTF	TGTGCTAGTGGTTCCAGTACAGGGGGCTATGGCTACACCTTC